This T cell receptor (beta chain) was captured in a study of cytomegalovirus exposure and HLA in healthy donors. Points from the study as a whole: The authors later found HLA-associated TCR beta chains more clonally expanded than equally common others. Rarity characterized most TCR sequences, yet some public TCRs appeared in many donors. TCR beta sequences reportedly predicted most subjects' HLA-A and HLA-B alleles accurately.

Both 60 Vbeta primers and 13 Jbeta primers went into the PCR. Sequenced by immunoSEQ multiplex PCR; TCRdb stores in-frame clones only, minus some. The sample shows roughly 82,000 clones, and 1.4% to 1.5% sits with its ten largest clones. The study sampled nominally healthy donors, though unrecorded immune exposures were likely. J was trimmed by 1 base and V by 4 bases; bases with no gene match: 14. Germline values: CDR1 SGHNT, CDR2 YYREEE (reference sequence). The CDR3 contains 20 residues. Regarding this clone: Its antigen remains unidentified.

Specimen: PBMCs. The sequence was obtained from an older woman in good health and CMV-seronegative. This chain connects TRBV5-4 to TRBJ2-6, with 10 bases matching TRBD1. For the CDR3, the DNA is TGTGCCAGCAGCCCGATCACCGGGACAGGGGAAGAATCTGGGGCCAACGTCCTGACTTTC. Amino acid sequence: CASSPITGTGEESGANVLTF.